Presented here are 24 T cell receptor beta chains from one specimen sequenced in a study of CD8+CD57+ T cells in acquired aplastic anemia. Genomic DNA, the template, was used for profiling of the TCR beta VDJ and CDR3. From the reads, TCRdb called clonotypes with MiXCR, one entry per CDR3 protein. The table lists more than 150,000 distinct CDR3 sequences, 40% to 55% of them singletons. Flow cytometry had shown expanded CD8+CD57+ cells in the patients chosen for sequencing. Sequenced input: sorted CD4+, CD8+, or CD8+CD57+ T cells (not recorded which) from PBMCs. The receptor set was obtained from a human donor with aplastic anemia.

CDR3 nucleotide sequence: TGCAGCGTTGTTTTGGGTGGGAACACCGGGGAGCTGTTTTTT. Translated, it gives CSVVLGGNTGELFF. V is TRBV29-1 and J is TRBJ2-2; D is unresolved. CDR1 is SQVTM, CDR2 ANQGSEA, per germline. V was shortened by 4 bases and J by 1 base, with 10 bases between the two germline ends. This CDR3 comprises 14 residues.

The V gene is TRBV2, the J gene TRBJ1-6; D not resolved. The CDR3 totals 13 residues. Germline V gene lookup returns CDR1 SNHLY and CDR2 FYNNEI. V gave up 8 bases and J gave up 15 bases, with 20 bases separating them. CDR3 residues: CASLAFVVDLLHF. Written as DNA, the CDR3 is TGTGCCAGCCTTGCCTTTGTCGTGGATCTCCTCCACTTT.

CDR3 residues: CSVFDGGVQGDYGYTF. In nucleotides, the CDR3 is TGCAGCGTTTTCGATGGTGGGGTGCAAGGAGACTATGGCTACACCTTC. The chain recombines TRBV29-1 with TRBJ1-2; D remains ambiguous. Trimming left V 5 bases short and J 3 bases short, with 22 bases between. CDR1 and CDR2 from the germline V gene are SQVTM and ANQGSEA. CDR3 length equals 16 residues.

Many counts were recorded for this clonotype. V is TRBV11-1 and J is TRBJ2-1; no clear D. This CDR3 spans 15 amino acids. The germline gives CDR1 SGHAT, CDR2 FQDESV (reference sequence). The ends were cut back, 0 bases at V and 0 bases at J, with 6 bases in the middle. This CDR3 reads CASSLAMSSYNEQFF. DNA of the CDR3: TGTGCCAGCAGCTTAGCGATGAGCTCCTACAATGAGCAGTTCTTC.

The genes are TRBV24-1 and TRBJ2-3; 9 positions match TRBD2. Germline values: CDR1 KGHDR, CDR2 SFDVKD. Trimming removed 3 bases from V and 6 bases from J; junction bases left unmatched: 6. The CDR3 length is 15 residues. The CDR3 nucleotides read TGTGCCACCAGTGATATTAGCGGGGGAGGGGATACGCAGTATTTT. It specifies CATSDISGGGDTQYF.

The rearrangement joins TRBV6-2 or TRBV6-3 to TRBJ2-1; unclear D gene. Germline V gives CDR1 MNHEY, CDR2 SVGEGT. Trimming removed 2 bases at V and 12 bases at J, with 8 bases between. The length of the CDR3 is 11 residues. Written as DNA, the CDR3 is TGTGCCAGCAGTTACGGCACACCGCAGTTCTTC. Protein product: CASSYGTPQFF.

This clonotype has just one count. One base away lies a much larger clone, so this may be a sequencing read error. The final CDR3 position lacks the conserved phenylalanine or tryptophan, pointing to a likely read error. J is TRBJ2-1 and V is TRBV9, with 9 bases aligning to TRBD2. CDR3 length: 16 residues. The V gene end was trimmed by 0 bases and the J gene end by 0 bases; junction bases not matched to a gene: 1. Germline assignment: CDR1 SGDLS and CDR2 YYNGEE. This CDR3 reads CASSVGSGSSYNEQFL. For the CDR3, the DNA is TGTGCCAGCAGCGTAGGTAGCGGGAGCTCCTACAATGAGCAGTTCCTC.

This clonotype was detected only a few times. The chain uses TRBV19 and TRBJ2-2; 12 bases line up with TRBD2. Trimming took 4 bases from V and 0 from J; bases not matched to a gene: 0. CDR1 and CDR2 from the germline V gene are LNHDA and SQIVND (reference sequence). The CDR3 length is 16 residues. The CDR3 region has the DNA TGTGCCAGTAGTAGACTAGCGGGGGCGAACACCGGGGAGCTGTTTTTT. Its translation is CASSRLAGANTGELFF.

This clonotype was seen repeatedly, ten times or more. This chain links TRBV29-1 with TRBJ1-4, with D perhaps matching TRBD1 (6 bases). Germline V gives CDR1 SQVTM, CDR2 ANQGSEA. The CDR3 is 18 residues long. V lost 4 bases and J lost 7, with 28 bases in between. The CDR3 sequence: CSVVPTTEGVTRGEKLFF. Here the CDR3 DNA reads TGCAGCGTTGTACCAACCACTGAGGGGGTAACTCGGGGTGAAAAACTGTTTTTT.

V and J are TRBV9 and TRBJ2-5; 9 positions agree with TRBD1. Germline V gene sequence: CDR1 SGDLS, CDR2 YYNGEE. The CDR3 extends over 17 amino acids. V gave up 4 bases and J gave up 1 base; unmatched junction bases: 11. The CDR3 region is CASSTRDRVWGQETQYF. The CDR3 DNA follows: TGTGCCAGCAGCACCCGGGACAGGGTTTGGGGCCAAGAGACCCAGTACTTC.

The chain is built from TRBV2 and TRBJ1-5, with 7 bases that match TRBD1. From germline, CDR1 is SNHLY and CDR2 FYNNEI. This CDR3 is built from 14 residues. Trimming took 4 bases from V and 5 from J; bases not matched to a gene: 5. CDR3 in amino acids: CASSGQGGDQPQHF. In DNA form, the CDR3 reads TGTGCCAGCAGTGGACAGGGTGGGGATCAGCCCCAGCATTTT. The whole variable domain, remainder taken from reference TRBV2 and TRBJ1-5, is EPEVTQTPSHQVTQMGQEVILRCVPISNHLYFYWYRQILGQKVEFLVSFYNNEISEKSEIFDDQFSVERPDGSNFTLKIRSTKLEDSAMYFCASSGQGGDQPQHFGDGTRLSIL.

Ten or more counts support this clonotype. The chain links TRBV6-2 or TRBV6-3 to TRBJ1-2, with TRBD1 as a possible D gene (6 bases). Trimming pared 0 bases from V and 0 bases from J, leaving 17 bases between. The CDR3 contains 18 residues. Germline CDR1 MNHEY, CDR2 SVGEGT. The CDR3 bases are TGTGCCAGCAGTTACTCGAACTACAGGGCACACCCTAACTATGGCTACACCTTC. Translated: CASSYSNYRAHPNYGYTF.

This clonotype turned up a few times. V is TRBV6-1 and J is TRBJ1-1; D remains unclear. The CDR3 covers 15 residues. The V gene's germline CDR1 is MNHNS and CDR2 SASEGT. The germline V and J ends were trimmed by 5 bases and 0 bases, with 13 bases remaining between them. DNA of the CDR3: TGTGCCAGCAGTCCTCACACGAATATGAACACTGAAGCTTTCTTT. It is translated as CASSPHTNMNTEAFF.

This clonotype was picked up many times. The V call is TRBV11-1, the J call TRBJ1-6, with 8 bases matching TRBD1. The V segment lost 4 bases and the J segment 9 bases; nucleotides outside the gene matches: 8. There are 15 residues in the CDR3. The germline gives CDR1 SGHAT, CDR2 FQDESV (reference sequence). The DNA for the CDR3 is TGTGCCAGCAGCTCCCGACAGGGGCCCTGTTCACCCCTCCACTTT. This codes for CASSSRQGPCSPLHF.

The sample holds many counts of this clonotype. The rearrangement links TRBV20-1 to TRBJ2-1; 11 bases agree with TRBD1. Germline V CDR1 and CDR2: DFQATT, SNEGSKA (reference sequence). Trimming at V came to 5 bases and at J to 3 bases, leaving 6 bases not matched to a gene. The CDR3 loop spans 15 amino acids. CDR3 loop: CSAPRTGGFYNEQFF. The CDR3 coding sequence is TGCAGTGCTCCGCGGACAGGGGGCTTCTACAATGAGCAGTTCTTC.

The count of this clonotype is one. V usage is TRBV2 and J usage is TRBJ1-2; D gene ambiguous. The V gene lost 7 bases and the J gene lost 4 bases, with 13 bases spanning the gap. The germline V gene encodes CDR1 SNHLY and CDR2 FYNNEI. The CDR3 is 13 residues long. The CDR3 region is CASKDSSTYGYTF. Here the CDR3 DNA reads TGTGCCAGCAAGGATTCGTCCACCTATGGCTACACCTTC.

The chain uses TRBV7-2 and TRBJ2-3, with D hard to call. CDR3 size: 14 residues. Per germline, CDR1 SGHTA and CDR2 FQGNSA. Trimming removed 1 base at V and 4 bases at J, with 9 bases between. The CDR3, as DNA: TGTGCCAGCAGCTTAGGGGGTGTTCCAGATACGCAGTATTTT. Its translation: CASSLGGVPDTQYF. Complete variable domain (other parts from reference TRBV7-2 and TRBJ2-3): GAGVSQSPSNKVTEKGKDVELRCDPISGHTALYWYRQSLGQGLEFLIYFQGNSAPDKSGLPSDRFSAERTGGSVSTLTIQRTQQEDSAVYLCASSLGGVPDTQYFGPGTRLTVL.

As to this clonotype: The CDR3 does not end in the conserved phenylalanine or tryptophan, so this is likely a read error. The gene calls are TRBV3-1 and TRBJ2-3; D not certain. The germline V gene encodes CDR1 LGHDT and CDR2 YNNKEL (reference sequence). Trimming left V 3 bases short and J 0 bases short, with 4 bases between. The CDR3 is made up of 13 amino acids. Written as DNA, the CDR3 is TGTGCCAGCAGCCAGGTTAGCACAGATACGCAGTATCTT. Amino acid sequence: CASSQVSTDTQYL.

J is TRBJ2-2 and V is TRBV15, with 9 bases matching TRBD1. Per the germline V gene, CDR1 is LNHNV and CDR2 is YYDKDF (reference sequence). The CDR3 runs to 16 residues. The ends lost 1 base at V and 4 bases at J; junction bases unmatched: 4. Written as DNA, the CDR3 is TGTGCCACCAGCAGAGGACAGGGGGGGAGCACCGGGGAGCTGTTTTTT. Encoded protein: CATSRGQGGSTGELFF.

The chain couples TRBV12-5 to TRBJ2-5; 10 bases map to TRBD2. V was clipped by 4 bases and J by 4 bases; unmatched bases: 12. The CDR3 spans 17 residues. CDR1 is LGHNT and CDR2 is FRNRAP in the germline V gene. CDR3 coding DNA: TGTGCTAGTGGTTCGCGGCCTAGCGGGAGAAGTATAGAGACCCAGTACTTC. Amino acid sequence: CASGSRPSGRSIETQYF.

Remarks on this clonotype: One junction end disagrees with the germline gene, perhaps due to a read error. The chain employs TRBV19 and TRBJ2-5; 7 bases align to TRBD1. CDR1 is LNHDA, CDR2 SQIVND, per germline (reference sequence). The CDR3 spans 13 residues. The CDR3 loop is CASSFQGDETQYF. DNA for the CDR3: TGTGCCAGTAGTTTCCAGGGGGACGAGACCCAGTACTTT.

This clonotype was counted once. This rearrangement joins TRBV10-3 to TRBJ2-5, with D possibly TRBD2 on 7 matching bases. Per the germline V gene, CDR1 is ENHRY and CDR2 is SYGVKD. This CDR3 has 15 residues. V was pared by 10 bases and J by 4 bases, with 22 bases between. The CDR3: CASKRGAWGGETQYF. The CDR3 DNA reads TGTGCCAGCAAACGGGGGGCATGGGGTGGAGAGACCCAGTACTTC.

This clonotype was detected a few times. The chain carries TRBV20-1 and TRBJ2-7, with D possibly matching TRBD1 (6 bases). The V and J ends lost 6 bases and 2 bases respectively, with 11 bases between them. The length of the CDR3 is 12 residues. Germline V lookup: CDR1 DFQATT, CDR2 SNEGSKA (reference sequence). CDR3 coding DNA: TGCAGTGCAAGCCGGGACACCTACGAGCAGTACTTC. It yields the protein CSASRDTYEQYF.

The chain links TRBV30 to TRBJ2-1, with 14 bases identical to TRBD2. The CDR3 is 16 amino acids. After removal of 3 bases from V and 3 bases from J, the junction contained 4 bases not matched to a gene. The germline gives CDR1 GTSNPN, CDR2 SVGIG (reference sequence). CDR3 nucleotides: TGTGCCTGGAGCGGACTAGCGGGAGGCCTCTACAATGAGCAGTTCTTC. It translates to CAWSGLAGGLYNEQFF.